Below, one T cell receptor (beta chain) is given with its context. Per germline, CDR1 LNHDA and CDR2 SQIVND (reference sequence). Trimming pared 4 bases from V and 6 bases from J, leaving 12 bases between. This CDR3 comprises 14 residues. This entry comes from a study of T cells in Graves' hyperthyroidism and ophthalmopathy. Amplified TCR beta CDR3 regions came from RNA transcripts. When the TCR CDR3 underwent first-round RT-PCR, the HTBI primer set was used. TCRdb reanalysed the multiplex PCR reads using MiXCR and keeps one entry per CDR3 protein. This sample yields 490,000 or so distinct CDR3 sequences, of which 20% are seen a single time; approximately 50% belongs to the top ten.

The TCR originated in a man in his forties or fifties with Graves' ophthalmopathy. The sequencing sample was made of blood. The genes are TRBV19 and TRBJ2-2, with D unclear. The CDR3 loop is CASSTRPDAGELFF. In DNA form, the CDR3 reads TGTGCCAGTAGTACACGACCGGACGCCGGGGAGCTGTTTTTT.